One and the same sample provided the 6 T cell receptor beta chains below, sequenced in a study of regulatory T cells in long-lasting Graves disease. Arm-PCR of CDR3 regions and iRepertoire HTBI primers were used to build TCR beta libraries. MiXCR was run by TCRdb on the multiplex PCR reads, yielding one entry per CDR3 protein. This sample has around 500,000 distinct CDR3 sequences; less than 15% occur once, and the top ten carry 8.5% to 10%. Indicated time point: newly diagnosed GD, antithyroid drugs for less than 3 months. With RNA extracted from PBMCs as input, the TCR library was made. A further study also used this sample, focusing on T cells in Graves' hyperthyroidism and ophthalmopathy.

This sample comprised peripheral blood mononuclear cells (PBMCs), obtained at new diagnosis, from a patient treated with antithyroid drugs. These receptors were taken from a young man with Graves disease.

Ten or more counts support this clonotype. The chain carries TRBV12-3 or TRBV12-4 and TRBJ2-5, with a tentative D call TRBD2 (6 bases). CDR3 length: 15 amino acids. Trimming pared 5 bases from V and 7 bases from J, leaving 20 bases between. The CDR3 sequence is CASSPGTAMGGTQYF. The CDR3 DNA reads TGTGCCAGCAGTCCAGGGACGGCCATGGGGGGGACCCAGTACTTC.

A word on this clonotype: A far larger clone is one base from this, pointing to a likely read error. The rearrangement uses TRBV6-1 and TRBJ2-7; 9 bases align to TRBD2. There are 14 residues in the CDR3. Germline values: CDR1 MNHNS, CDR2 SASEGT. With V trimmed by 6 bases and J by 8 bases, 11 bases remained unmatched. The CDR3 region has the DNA TGTGCCAGCAGGACCGGGACTAGCCCAATTCAGCAGTACTTC. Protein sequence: CASRTGTSPIQQYF.

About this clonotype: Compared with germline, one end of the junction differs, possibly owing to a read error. CDR3 nucleotide sequence: TGTGCCAGCAGCCTGGGACTAGCGGGACTCACAGATGCGCAGTATTTT. It is translated as CASSLGLAGLTDAQYF. The rearrangement joins TRBV11-3 to TRBJ2-3; 13 nucleotides line up with TRBD2. Germline CDR1 is SGHNT and CDR2 is YENEEA. The CDR3 totals 16 residues. The entire variable domain, with the rest obtained from reference TRBV11-3 and TRBJ2-3, is as follows: EAGVVQSPRYKIIEKKQPVAFWCNPISGHNTLYWYLQNLGQGPELLIRYENEEAVDDSQLPKDRFSAERLKGVDSTLKIQPAELGDSAVYLCASSLGLAGLTDAQYFGPGTRLTVL.

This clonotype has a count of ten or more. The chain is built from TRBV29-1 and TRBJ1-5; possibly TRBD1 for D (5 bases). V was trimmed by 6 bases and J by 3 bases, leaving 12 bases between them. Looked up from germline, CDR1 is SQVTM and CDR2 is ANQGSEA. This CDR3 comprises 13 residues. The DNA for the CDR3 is TGCAGCGTCCGCTGGGGGGTCAATCAGCCCCAGCATTTT. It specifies CSVRWGVNQPQHF.

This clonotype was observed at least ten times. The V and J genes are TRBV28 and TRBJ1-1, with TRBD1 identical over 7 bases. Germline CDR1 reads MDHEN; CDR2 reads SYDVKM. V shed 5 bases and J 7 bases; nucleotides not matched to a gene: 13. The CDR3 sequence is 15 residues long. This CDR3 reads CASSGGGSGQVEAFF. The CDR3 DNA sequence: TGTGCCAGCAGTGGGGGGGGCTCCGGACAGGTTGAAGCTTTCTTT.

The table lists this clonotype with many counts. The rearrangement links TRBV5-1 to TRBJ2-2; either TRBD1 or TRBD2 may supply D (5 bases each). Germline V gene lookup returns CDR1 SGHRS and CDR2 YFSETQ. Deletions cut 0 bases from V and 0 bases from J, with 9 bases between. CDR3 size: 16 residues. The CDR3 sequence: CASSLGDGANTGELFF. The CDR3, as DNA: TGCGCCAGCAGCTTGGGGGACGGGGCGAACACCGGGGAGCTGTTTTTT.